Listed below are T cell receptor beta chains from one sample, sequenced in a study of blood T cell repertoires in COVID-19. The protocol was immunoSEQ multiplex PCR, while the TCRdb copy is restricted to in-frame clones and leaves out a portion. The table records 150,000 or so clones, about 85% of them present only once. The material sequenced was peripheral blood. The receptors originated from an older woman with acute or convalescent COVID-19. CDR3s include the opening cysteine and the closing phenylalanine or tryptophan. Fields, in order: clone size, D gene, V gene, J gene, CDR3 DNA, CDR3 protein. D genes are given only for firm matches. The listing skips clone size in some rows; elsewhere it reads once, few, many or a size class.

clone size: -; D gene: TRBD2; V gene: TRBV5-8; J gene: TRBJ2-4; CDR3 DNA: TGTGCCAGCAGCGAGGGACTAGCGGGGGGGCTGGTCAAAAACATTCAGTACTTC; CDR3 protein: CASSEGLAGGLVKNIQYF
clone size: -; D gene: -; V gene: TRBV2; J gene: TRBJ1-2; CDR3 DNA: TGTGCCAGTGGAGAGGCAGCCAACTATGGCTACACCTTC; CDR3 protein: CASGEAANYGYTF
clone size: -; D gene: -; V gene: TRBV19; J gene: TRBJ1-4; CDR3 DNA: TGTGCCAGTAGTATAATGGGGCAGCCTAATGAAAAACTGTTTTTT; CDR3 protein: CASSIMGQPNEKLFF
clone size: -; D gene: -; V gene: TRBV7-2; J gene: TRBJ1-5; CDR3 DNA: TGTGCCAGCAGCTCCCGTGAGGGAGGACAGCCCCAGCATTTT; CDR3 protein: CASSSREGGQPQHF
clone size: -; D gene: TRBD1; V gene: TRBV27; J gene: TRBJ2-1; CDR3 DNA: TGTGCCAGCAGTTTGACAGGGGAATCCTACAATGAGCAGTTCTTC; CDR3 protein: CASSLTGESYNEQFF
clone size: -; D gene: -; V gene: TRBV7-3; J gene: TRBJ1-2; CDR3 DNA: TGTGCCAGCAGCCTCCTACCGAACAGGGTTTCTAACTATGGCTACACCTTC; CDR3 protein: CASSLLPNRVSNYGYTF
clone size: -; D gene: -; V gene: TRBV6-5; J gene: TRBJ1-1; CDR3 DNA: TGTGCCAGCAGGGCCGGGCCCCCAGGGACTGAAGCTTTCTTT; CDR3 protein: CASRAGPPGTEAFF
clone size: -; D gene: -; V gene: TRBV2; J gene: TRBJ2-3; CDR3 DNA: TGTGCCAGCAGCCGCGGCTCGGGTGTGAGGGCAGATACGCAGTATTTT; CDR3 protein: CASSRGSGVRADTQYF
clone size: -; D gene: -; V gene: TRBV16; J gene: TRBJ1-2; CDR3 DNA: TGTGCCAGCAGCCGCCCGGGACTTAACTATGGCTACACCTTC; CDR3 protein: CASSRPGLNYGYTF
clone size: -; D gene: TRBD1; V gene: TRBV7-8; J gene: TRBJ2-1; CDR3 DNA: TGTGCCAGCAGCATAAGACAGGGTCCCTACAATGAGCAGTTCTTC; CDR3 protein: CASSIRQGPYNEQFF
clone size: once; D gene: -; V gene: TRBV3-1/TRBV3-2; J gene: TRBJ2-1; CDR3 DNA: TGTGCCAGCAGCCCTAACGGAGTGCCTCATAATGAGCAGTTCTTC; CDR3 protein: CASSPNGVPHNEQFF
clone size: -; D gene: TRBD1; V gene: TRBV5-1; J gene: TRBJ1-1; CDR3 DNA: TGCGCCAGCAGCCCAACAGGGGGAGGACCTGAAGCTTTCTTT; CDR3 protein: CASSPTGGGPEAFF
clone size: -; D gene: -; V gene: TRBV10-1; J gene: TRBJ2-2; CDR3 DNA: TGCGCCAGCAGTGCACCGGGATCCCGAGGGACCGGGGAGCTGTTTTTT; CDR3 protein: CASSAPGSRGTGELFF
clone size: -; D gene: TRBD2; V gene: TRBV19; J gene: TRBJ2-7; CDR3 DNA: TGTGCCAGTAGTACGACCGGGACTACCAACTACGAGCAGTACTTC; CDR3 protein: CASSTTGTTNYEQYF
clone size: -; D gene: -; V gene: TRBV7-8; J gene: TRBJ1-2; CDR3 DNA: TGTGCCAGCAGCTTGGGCGGGCGGGGTGGCTACACCTTC; CDR3 protein: CASSLGGRGGYTF
clone size: -; D gene: TRBD2; V gene: TRBV3-1/TRBV3-2; J gene: TRBJ2-3; CDR3 DNA: TGTGCCAGCAGCCATCGCCTACGGACGGCTAGCGGGGTAACGCAGTATTTT; CDR3 protein: CASSHRLRTASGVTQYF
clone size: -; D gene: -; V gene: TRBV21-1; J gene: TRBJ1-2; CDR3 DNA: TGTGCCAGCAGCCCACATTTCGACAGGGGATATGGCTACACCTTC; CDR3 protein: CASSPHFDRGYGYTF
clone size: -; D gene: -; V gene: TRBV5-1; J gene: TRBJ2-7; CDR3 DNA: TGCGCCAGCAGCTTGTTCCTGGCCTCCGAGCAGTACTTC; CDR3 protein: CASSLFLASEQYF
clone size: -; D gene: -; V gene: TRBV5-1; J gene: TRBJ1-6; CDR3 DNA: TGCGCCAGCAGCTTGGAAACAACGAATAATTCACCCCTCCACTTT; CDR3 protein: CASSLETTNNSPLHF
clone size: -; D gene: TRBD1; V gene: TRBV5-1; J gene: TRBJ1-2; CDR3 DNA: TGCGCCAGCAGCTTGCGGGACAGGGGGCGAGGCTACACCTTC; CDR3 protein: CASSLRDRGRGYTF
clone size: -; D gene: TRBD1; V gene: TRBV29-1; J gene: TRBJ1-1; CDR3 DNA: TGCAGCGTTTCTCTAGGACAGGGAAACACTGAAGCTTTCTTT; CDR3 protein: CSVSLGQGNTEAFF
clone size: -; D gene: -; V gene: TRBV15; J gene: TRBJ1-5; CDR3 DNA: TGTGCCACCAGCGACGGGGGGGCAGGGCAGCCCCAGCATTTT; CDR3 protein: CATSDGGAGQPQHF
clone size: -; D gene: -; V gene: TRBV25-1; J gene: TRBJ1-2; CDR3 DNA: TGTGCCAGCAGTGAATCAGGCAAGGACTATGGCTACACCTTC; CDR3 protein: CASSESGKDYGYTF
clone size: -; D gene: -; V gene: TRBV9; J gene: TRBJ1-5; CDR3 DNA: TGTGCCAGCAGCGTAGGGGGCCCCAATCAGCCCCAGCATTTT; CDR3 protein: CASSVGGPNQPQHF
clone size: -; D gene: TRBD1; V gene: TRBV18; J gene: TRBJ1-5; CDR3 DNA: TGTGCCAGCTCACCCCGACAGGGTGGCAATCAGCCCCAGCATTTT; CDR3 protein: CASSPRQGGNQPQHF
clone size: -; D gene: -; V gene: TRBV27; J gene: TRBJ2-6; CDR3 DNA: TGTGCCAGCAGTTTGTGGCTTACCTCTGGGGCCAACGTCCTGACTTTC; CDR3 protein: CASSLWLTSGANVLTF
clone size: -; D gene: -; V gene: TRBV25-1; J gene: TRBJ1-6; CDR3 DNA: TGTGCCAGCAGTGTACAGGGAAATTCACCCCTCCACTTT; CDR3 protein: CASSVQGNSPLHF
clone size: -; D gene: TRBD1; V gene: TRBV6-1; J gene: TRBJ1-3; CDR3 DNA: TGTGCCAGCAGTGCCCTCCCCAGGGGGACTGGAAACACCATATATTTT; CDR3 protein: CASSALPRGTGNTIYF
clone size: once; D gene: TRBD2; V gene: TRBV6-6; J gene: TRBJ2-5; CDR3 DNA: TGTGCCAGCACCGGGGGGTTCCAAGAGACCCAGTACTTC; CDR3 protein: CASTGGFQETQYF
clone size: once; D gene: -; V gene: TRBV28; J gene: TRBJ2-5; CDR3 DNA: TGTGCCAGCAGTTTCCGTGCGGGATCCTACTTC; CDR3 protein: CASSFRAGSYF
clone size: -; D gene: -; V gene: TRBV28; J gene: TRBJ1-6; CDR3 DNA: TGTGCCAGCAGTTTAGAGATCGCGGGGTCCCATAATTCACCCCTCCACTTT; CDR3 protein: CASSLEIAGSHNSPLHF
clone size: -; D gene: -; V gene: TRBV3-1/TRBV3-2; J gene: TRBJ1-6; CDR3 DNA: TGTGCCAGCAGCCTCGGACAGCCAAATTCACCCCTCCACTTT; CDR3 protein: CASSLGQPNSPLHF
clone size: -; D gene: TRBD1; V gene: TRBV18; J gene: TRBJ1-1; CDR3 DNA: TGTGCCAGCTCCGGGACAGGGGGCTTCACTGAAGCTTTCTTT; CDR3 protein: CASSGTGGFTEAFF
clone size: -; D gene: -; V gene: TRBV19; J gene: TRBJ1-1; CDR3 DNA: TGTGCCAGTAGAACCGCCGGGGGGCCAGCTTTCTTT; CDR3 protein: CASRTAGGPAFF
clone size: -; D gene: -; V gene: TRBV6-2/TRBV6-3; J gene: TRBJ1-5; CDR3 DNA: TGTGCCAGCAGTTATGGTCCCCACTCCAATCAGCCCCAGCATTTT; CDR3 protein: CASSYGPHSNQPQHF
clone size: -; D gene: -; V gene: TRBV6-1; J gene: TRBJ1-1; CDR3 DNA: TGTGCCAGCAGTGAATGGGTCAGGGGCACTGAAGCTTTCTTT; CDR3 protein: CASSEWVRGTEAFF
clone size: -; D gene: -; V gene: TRBV6-5; J gene: TRBJ1-6; CDR3 DNA: TGTGCCAGCAACTCAGGGTTTTCACCCCTCCACTTT; CDR3 protein: CASNSGFSPLHF
clone size: -; D gene: TRBD1; V gene: TRBV6-5; J gene: TRBJ2-3; CDR3 DNA: TGTGCCAGCAGTTCAGGACAGGGAACAGATACGCAGTATTTT; CDR3 protein: CASSSGQGTDTQYF
clone size: -; D gene: TRBD1; V gene: TRBV6-1; J gene: TRBJ1-1; CDR3 DNA: TGTGCCAGCAGTGAGGACAGGGTAACTGAAGCTTTCTTT; CDR3 protein: CASSEDRVTEAFF
clone size: -; D gene: -; V gene: TRBV13; J gene: TRBJ1-6; CDR3 DNA: TGTGCCAGCGGCTACGCAGGGGCTTCGAATAATTCACCCCTCCACTTT; CDR3 protein: CASGYAGASNNSPLHF
clone size: once; D gene: TRBD1; V gene: TRBV2; J gene: TRBJ2-6; CDR3 DNA: TGTGCCAGCAGTCCAGACAGGGTAGGGGCCAACGTCCTGACTTTC; CDR3 protein: CASSPDRVGANVLTF
clone size: -; D gene: -; V gene: TRBV13; J gene: TRBJ2-5; CDR3 DNA: TGTGCCAGCAGCACGGGACAAGGAGAGACCCAGTACTTC; CDR3 protein: CASSTGQGETQYF
clone size: -; D gene: -; V gene: TRBV7-2; J gene: TRBJ1-1; CDR3 DNA: TGTGCCAGCACCTCTTACATGAACACTGAAGCTTTCTTT; CDR3 protein: CASTSYMNTEAFF
clone size: -; D gene: TRBD1; V gene: TRBV11-2; J gene: TRBJ2-7; CDR3 DNA: TGTGCCAGCAGCTTACCGGCGGACAGGGTTACCCAGTACTTC; CDR3 protein: CASSLPADRVTQYF
clone size: -; D gene: -; V gene: TRBV28; J gene: TRBJ1-5; CDR3 DNA: TGTGCCAGCAGTTCCTATAGCAATCAGCCCCAGCATTTT; CDR3 protein: CASSSYSNQPQHF